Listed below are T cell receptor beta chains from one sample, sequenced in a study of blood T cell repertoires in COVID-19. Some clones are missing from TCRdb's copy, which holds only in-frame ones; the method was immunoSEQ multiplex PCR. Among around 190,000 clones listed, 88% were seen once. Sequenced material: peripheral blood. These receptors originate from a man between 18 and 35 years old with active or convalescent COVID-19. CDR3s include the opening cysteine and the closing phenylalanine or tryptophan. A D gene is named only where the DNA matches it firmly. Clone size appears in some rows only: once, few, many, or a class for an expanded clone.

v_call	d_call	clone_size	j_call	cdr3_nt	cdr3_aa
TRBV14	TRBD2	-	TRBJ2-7	TGTGCCAGCAGCCCCGTAGCGGGGTTCTACGAGCAGTACTTC	CASSPVAGFYEQYF
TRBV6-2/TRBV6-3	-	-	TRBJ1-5	TGTGCCAGCAGCCGGGGAGGGCCCCAGCATTTT	CASSRGGPQHF
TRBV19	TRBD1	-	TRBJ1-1	TGTGCCAGTAGTATAGCAGGGGGATGGACTGAAGCTTTCTTT	CASSIAGGWTEAFF
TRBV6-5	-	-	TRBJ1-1	TGTGCCAGCAGCCTAAGGGAGGGGGACACTGAAGCTTTCTTT	CASSLREGDTEAFF
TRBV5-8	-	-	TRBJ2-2	TGTGCCAGCAGCCCCCTCAGGACAACGAACACCGGGGAGCTGTTTTTT	CASSPLRTTNTGELFF
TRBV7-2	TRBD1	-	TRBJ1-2	TGTGCCAGCAGCTTCGACAGGGCAGGGACTGGCTACACCTTC	CASSFDRAGTGYTF
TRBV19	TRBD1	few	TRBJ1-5	TGTGCCAGTAGTACGGACAGGGGGCGACAGCCCCAGCATTTT	CASSTDRGRQPQHF
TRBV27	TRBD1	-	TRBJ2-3	TGTGCCAGCAGTTTAGACGGGACAGGGATTCATACGCAGTATTTT	CASSLDGTGIHTQYF
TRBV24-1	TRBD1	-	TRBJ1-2	TGTGCCACCTCCCCCGGGACAGGGTATGGCTATGGCTACACCTTC	CATSPGTGYGYGYTF
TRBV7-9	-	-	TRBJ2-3	TGTGCCAGCAGCCCTGGGGCCCTAGGGGATACGCAGTATTTT	CASSPGALGDTQYF
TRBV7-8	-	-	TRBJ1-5	TGTGCCAGCAGCTACAAAGACAGCACCAATCAGCCCCAGCATTTT	CASSYKDSTNQPQHF
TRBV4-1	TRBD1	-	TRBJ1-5	TGCGCCAGCAGCCAATTCACCCAGGGGGCCCTCAATCAGCCCCAGCATTTT	CASSQFTQGALNQPQHF
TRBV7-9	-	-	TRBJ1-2	TGTGCCAGCAGGCGAGAGGAGGGGTCGAGCTACACCTTC	CASRREEGSSYTF
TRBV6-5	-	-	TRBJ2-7	TGTGCCAGCAGTTACTCTTTCGGTGACTACGAGCAGTACTTC	CASSYSFGDYEQYF
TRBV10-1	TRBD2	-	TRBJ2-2	TGCGCCAGCAGGCCTAGCGGGGATATCGGGGAGCTGTTTTTT	CASRPSGDIGELFF
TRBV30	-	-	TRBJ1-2	TGTGCCTGGAGTGCGGGGGACGGCTATGGCTACACCTTC	CAWSAGDGYGYTF
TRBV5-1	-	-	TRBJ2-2	TGCGCCAGCAGCTTGTATCCAGCGACCGAGCCGAACACCGGGGAGCTGTTTTTT	CASSLYPATEPNTGELFF
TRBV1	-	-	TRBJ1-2	TGCACCAGCAGCCAAGATTGGGGCTTCCCCTGCGGCTACACCTTC	CTSSQDWGFPCGYTF
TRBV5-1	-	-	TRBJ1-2	TGCGCCAGCGTAACAAGCCCGGGAGTTAACTATGGCTACACCTTC	CASVTSPGVNYGYTF
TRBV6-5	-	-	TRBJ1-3	TGTGCCAGCAACTTTCGGGGGGGAGCTGGAAACACCATATATTTT	CASNFRGGAGNTIYF
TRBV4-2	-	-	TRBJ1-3	TGTGCCAGCAGCCTCTATATTGCGGGACCGACCCCGGACCCTGGAAACACCATATATTTT	CASSLYIAGPTPDPGNTIYF
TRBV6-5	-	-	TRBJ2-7	TGTGCCAGCAGTAGGCAGGCCTACGAGCAGTACTTC	CASSRQAYEQYF
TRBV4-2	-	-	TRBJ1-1	TGTGCCAGCAGCCAAGGGCCAAGGGGCACTGAAGCTTTCTTT	CASSQGPRGTEAFF
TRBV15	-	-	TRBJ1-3	TGTGCCACCAGCAGAGGGGCTCAGGGTCCCTCTGGAAACACCATATATTTT	CATSRGAQGPSGNTIYF
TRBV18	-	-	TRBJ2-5	TGTGCCAGCTCACCATCTAGTTACGAGACCCAGTACTTC	CASSPSSYETQYF
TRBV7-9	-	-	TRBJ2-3	TGTGCCAGCACCCTAGATCAGGATACGCAGTATTTT	CASTLDQDTQYF
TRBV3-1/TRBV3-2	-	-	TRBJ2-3	TGTGCCAGCAGCCAACCCCTATCAGATACGCAGTATTTT	CASSQPLSDTQYF
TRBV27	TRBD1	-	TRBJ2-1	TGTGCCAGTCGGAACCGGGACAGGGGGTTAAGTGAGCAGTTCTTC	CASRNRDRGLSEQFF
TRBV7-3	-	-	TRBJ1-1	TGTGCCAGCAGCTTAACTGGGGGGACTGAAGCTTTCTTT	CASSLTGGTEAFF
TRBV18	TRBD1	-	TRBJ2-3	TGTGCCAGCTCACCCCCGGACAGGTGGGCTGAAGATACGCAGTATTTT	CASSPPDRWAEDTQYF
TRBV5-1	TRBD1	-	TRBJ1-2	TGCGCCAGCAGCTTGGAGGGGGCCCATGGCTACACCTTC	CASSLEGAHGYTF
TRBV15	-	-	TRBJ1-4	TGTGCCACCAGCAGAGACCCAGGGGTACAGGAAAAACTGTTTTTT	CATSRDPGVQEKLFF
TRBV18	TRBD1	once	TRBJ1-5	TGTGCCAGCTCACCAACCGGGACAGGGGGTGATCAGCCCCAGCATTTT	CASSPTGTGGDQPQHF
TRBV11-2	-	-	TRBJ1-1	TGTGCCAGCAGCTTAAATCGGGTGAACACTGAAGCTTTCTTT	CASSLNRVNTEAFF
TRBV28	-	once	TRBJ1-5	TGTGCCAGCAGTTTGGGCGAGAGGGGCAATCAGCCCCAGCATTTT	CASSLGERGNQPQHF
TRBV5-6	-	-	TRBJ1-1	TGTGCCAGCAGCCCGATGACTCTAGTGAACACTGAAGCTTTCTTT	CASSPMTLVNTEAFF
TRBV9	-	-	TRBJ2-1	TGTGCCAGCAGCGTAGGGGGAGGCAGGGCTCGTGAGCAGTTCTTC	CASSVGGGRAREQFF
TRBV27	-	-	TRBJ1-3	TGTGCCAGCAGTTCGAGGGCCGGAAACACCATATATTTT	CASSSRAGNTIYF
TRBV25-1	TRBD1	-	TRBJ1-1	TGTGCCAGCAGTGAATCTAACAGGGGGGTAGCTTTCTTT	CASSESNRGVAFF
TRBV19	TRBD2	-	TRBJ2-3	TGTGCCAGTAGTATCACTAGCGGGAGGCCTGGCACAGATACGCAGTATTTT	CASSITSGRPGTDTQYF
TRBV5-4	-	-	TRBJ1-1	TGTGCCAGCAGCTTGCCGTTGGGGGCAACGGCTGAAGCTTTCTTT	CASSLPLGATAEAFF
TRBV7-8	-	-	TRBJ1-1	TGTGCCAGCAGCTTAGGTACAGTCAACACTGAAGCTTTCTTT	CASSLGTVNTEAFF
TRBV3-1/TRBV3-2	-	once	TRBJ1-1	TGTGCCAGCAGCCAAGTTAGTGCTACAGGGCCCACTGAAGCTTTCTTT	CASSQVSATGPTEAFF
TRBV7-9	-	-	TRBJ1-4	TGTGCCAGCAGCTTAGCGACAGCAACTAATGAAAAACTGTTTTTT	CASSLATATNEKLFF
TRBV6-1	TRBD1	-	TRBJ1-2	TGTGCCAGCAGTGAAGATTACAGGGGGGACTATGGCTACACCTTC	CASSEDYRGDYGYTF
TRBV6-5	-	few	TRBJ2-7	TGTGCCAGCAGGGCTAGGGAGGTCCCCTACGAGCAGTACTTC	CASRAREVPYEQYF
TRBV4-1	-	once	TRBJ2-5	TGCGCCAGCAGCGTCCTAGCAGAATACCAAGAGACCCAGTACTTC	CASSVLAEYQETQYF
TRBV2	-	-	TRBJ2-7	TGTGCCAGCAGACGGACAGACTCCTACGAGCAGTACTTC	CASRRTDSYEQYF
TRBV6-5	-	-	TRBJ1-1	TGTGCCAGCAACAGATTAGAACCCCTCTCTGAAGCTTTCTTT	CASNRLEPLSEAFF
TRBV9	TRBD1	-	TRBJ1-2	TGTGCCAGCAGCTATGGGGACAGGGGTCGTGGCTACACCTTC	CASSYGDRGRGYTF
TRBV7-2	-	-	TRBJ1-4	TGTGCCAGCAGCCCCCATCCTTGGAGCGGAGTTGATGAAAAACTGTTTTTT	CASSPHPWSGVDEKLFF
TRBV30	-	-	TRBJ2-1	TGTGCCTGGAGATGGGGGGGGGCTACCCATGAGCAGTTCTTC	CAWRWGGATHEQFF
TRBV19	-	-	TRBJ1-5	TGTGCCAGTAGTACGCTATGGGGCAGGGCATCCACTAGCAATCAGCCCCAGCATTTT	CASSTLWGRASTSNQPQHF